This TCR beta chain is from a study of neurological immune-mediated disorders. Study observations and caveats: Repertoires from 18 of 34 multiple sclerosis patients grouped phylogenetically into a related-CDR3 cluster, suggesting a possible signature. The greatest TCR clonal expansion appeared in HTLV-1-associated myelopathy and the smallest, falling below healthy controls, in multiple sclerosis.

As regards this clonotype: What it binds is not known.

The V gene's germline CDR1 is SGHAT and CDR2 FQNNGV. This CDR3 contains 16 residues. Deletions cut 1 base from V and 3 bases from J, with 14 bases between. MiXCR, applied by TCRdb to the 5' RACE reads, yields one record per CDR3 protein. The sample lists about 74,000 distinct CDR3 sequences, roughly 5.5% seen once, with about 7.4% in the top ten. This clonotype was sampled from a young man with multiple sclerosis. The genes are TRBV11-2 and TRBJ2-3; perhaps TRBD2 as D (6 bases). The sequenced material came from PBMCs. The CDR3 sequence: CASSLASTRRTDTQYF. The CDR3 DNA reads as TGTGCCAGCAGCTTAGCGTCGACTAGAAGGACAGATACGCAGTATTTT.